Listed below are T cell receptor beta chains from one sample, sequenced in a study of T-cell memory formation after mild COVID-19. TCRdb reprocessed the 5' RACE reads with MiXCR, giving one entry per CDR3 protein. The table has 450,000 to 650,000 distinct CDR3 sequences, over 15% seen once. The sample consisted of PBMCs or a T cell subset sorted from them (not recorded which). These receptors came from an adult woman who had mild COVID-19 (a few samples of this study predate the infection). Cell type and time point are not known. Each CDR3 is given with its conserved first and last residue. D genes are given only for firm matches. Only part of the rows carry a size: once, few, many, or a class if the clone is expanded.

v_gene: TRBV3-1
d_gene: TRBD2
j_gene: TRBJ2-5
abundance: -
CDR3nt: TGTGCCAGCAGCTACCCGGTGCGGGGGGCTGCTGGGACCCAGTACTTC
CDR3aa: CASSYPVRGAAGTQYF

v_gene: TRBV4-1
d_gene: -
j_gene: TRBJ2-3
abundance: -
CDR3nt: TGCGCCAGCAGCCAGCAGATCACAGATACGCAGTATTTT
CDR3aa: CASSQQITDTQYF

v_gene: TRBV2
d_gene: -
j_gene: TRBJ1-5
abundance: -
CDR3nt: TGTGCCAGCAGTGAGGACCGGAGCAATCAGCCCCAGCATTTT
CDR3aa: CASSEDRSNQPQHF

v_gene: TRBV7-2
d_gene: -
j_gene: TRBJ1-6
abundance: -
CDR3nt: TGTGCCAGCAGCTCTTGGAGGGGGGGAATTCTCAATTCACCCCTCCACTTT
CDR3aa: CASSSWRGGILNSPLHF

v_gene: TRBV20-1
d_gene: -
j_gene: TRBJ2-4
abundance: few
CDR3nt: TGCAGTGCTCTGGACATAGCCAAAAACATTCAGTACTTC
CDR3aa: CSALDIAKNIQYF

v_gene: TRBV12-3/TRBV12-4
d_gene: -
j_gene: TRBJ2-5
abundance: -
CDR3nt: TGTGCCAGCAGTTTGGCGGAGGCAAGGGCCCAGTACTTC
CDR3aa: CASSLAEARAQYF

v_gene: TRBV5-1
d_gene: TRBD1
j_gene: TRBJ1-2
abundance: few
CDR3nt: TGCGCCAGCAGCCCTCGGGACAGCCGTTTGGGCTACACCTTC
CDR3aa: CASSPRDSRLGYTF

v_gene: TRBV5-1
d_gene: -
j_gene: TRBJ2-5
abundance: few
CDR3nt: TGCGCCAGCAGCTTACTACGGGGCGGTCAAGAGACCCAGTACTTC
CDR3aa: CASSLLRGGQETQYF

v_gene: TRBV4-1
d_gene: -
j_gene: TRBJ2-3
abundance: few
CDR3nt: TGCGCCAGCAGCCAAAGAGGCTTTAACACAGATACGCAGTATTTT
CDR3aa: CASSQRGFNTDTQYF

v_gene: TRBV5-1
d_gene: -
j_gene: TRBJ2-5
abundance: many
CDR3nt: TGCGCCAGCAGCCCGGAACAAGAGACCCAGTACTTC
CDR3aa: CASSPEQETQYF

v_gene: TRBV5-4
d_gene: -
j_gene: TRBJ2-1
abundance: -
CDR3nt: TGTGCCAGCAGCTTTTTGGGTATCTCCTACAATGAGCAGTTCTTC
CDR3aa: CASSFLGISYNEQFF

v_gene: TRBV5-1
d_gene: -
j_gene: TRBJ1-1
abundance: -
CDR3nt: TGCGCCAGCAGCTTGGAGCTATTGGGCACTGAAGCTTTCTTT
CDR3aa: CASSLELLGTEAFF

v_gene: TRBV18
d_gene: TRBD1
j_gene: TRBJ1-5
abundance: few
CDR3nt: TGTGCCAGCTCACTGCTAGGGACAGCCTATCAGCCCCAGCATTTT
CDR3aa: CASSLLGTAYQPQHF

v_gene: TRBV3-1
d_gene: -
j_gene: TRBJ1-2
abundance: few
CDR3nt: TGTGCCAGCTACGACATGGGCGATGGCTACACCTTC
CDR3aa: CASYDMGDGYTF

v_gene: TRBV2
d_gene: TRBD1
j_gene: TRBJ2-3
abundance: few
CDR3nt: TGTGCCAGCCTAGGACAGGGGAGGAATACGCAGTATTTT
CDR3aa: CASLGQGRNTQYF

v_gene: TRBV2
d_gene: TRBD1
j_gene: TRBJ2-7
abundance: once
CDR3nt: TGTGCCAGCGGCGAGGACAGGTCCCTACGCGAGCAGTACTTC
CDR3aa: CASGEDRSLREQYF

v_gene: TRBV7-7
d_gene: -
j_gene: TRBJ2-1
abundance: -
CDR3nt: TGTGCCAGCAGCTTAGGCAGGGGTTTGGTCGATGAGCAGTTCTTC
CDR3aa: CASSLGRGLVDEQFF

v_gene: TRBV5-6
d_gene: TRBD1
j_gene: TRBJ1-1
abundance: -
CDR3nt: TGTGCCAGCAGCTTGCAAGGACAGGTCATGAACACTGAAGCTTTCTTT
CDR3aa: CASSLQGQVMNTEAFF

v_gene: TRBV11-2
d_gene: -
j_gene: TRBJ2-5
abundance: -
CDR3nt: TGTGCCAGCAGCTGGACTTTCGCGACAGAGACCCAGTACTTC
CDR3aa: CASSWTFATETQYF

v_gene: TRBV13
d_gene: -
j_gene: TRBJ2-6
abundance: -
CDR3nt: TGTGCCAGCAGCTTAGGAATCGGGGACGGTTTCTCTGGGGCCAACGTCCTGACTTTC
CDR3aa: CASSLGIGDGFSGANVLTF

v_gene: TRBV4-3
d_gene: -
j_gene: TRBJ2-1
abundance: -
CDR3nt: TGCGCCAGCAGTCAAGCAGCGGGGACATACAATGAGCAGTTCTTC
CDR3aa: CASSQAAGTYNEQFF

v_gene: TRBV4-2
d_gene: TRBD1
j_gene: TRBJ1-2
abundance: few
CDR3nt: TGTGCCAGCAGCCAAGTTCCCCCGTCTCCGGGACAGACAACTTTTAACTATGGCTACACCTTC
CDR3aa: CASSQVPPSPGQTTFNYGYTF

v_gene: TRBV3-1
d_gene: TRBD1
j_gene: TRBJ1-2
abundance: -
CDR3nt: TGTGCCAGCAGCCCTTGGAGAGGGACAGGGCATGGCTACACCTTC
CDR3aa: CASSPWRGTGHGYTF

v_gene: TRBV7-9
d_gene: TRBD2
j_gene: TRBJ2-3
abundance: few
CDR3nt: TGTGCCAGCATCCTTGGGACTAGCAAGGATACGCAGTATTTT
CDR3aa: CASILGTSKDTQYF

v_gene: TRBV20-1
d_gene: -
j_gene: TRBJ1-2
abundance: -
CDR3nt: TGCAGTGCTAGAACGGGGCTTGGCTACACCTTC
CDR3aa: CSARTGLGYTF

v_gene: TRBV20-1
d_gene: -
j_gene: TRBJ2-1
abundance: few
CDR3nt: TGCAGTGCGCCCGGGACCAACTCCTACAATGAGCAGTTCTTC
CDR3aa: CSAPGTNSYNEQFF

v_gene: TRBV12-3/TRBV12-4
d_gene: -
j_gene: TRBJ1-1
abundance: few
CDR3nt: TGTGCCAGCAGAAGAGAGGTTGACACTGAAGCTTTCTTT
CDR3aa: CASRREVDTEAFF

v_gene: TRBV5-5
d_gene: TRBD2
j_gene: TRBJ2-7
abundance: -
CDR3nt: TGTGCCAGCAGCCGAAGTTGGACTAGCGGTTACTACGAGCAGTACTTC
CDR3aa: CASSRSWTSGYYEQYF

v_gene: TRBV7-3
d_gene: TRBD2
j_gene: TRBJ2-1
abundance: -
CDR3nt: TGTGCCAGCAGCTTAGGGGCTCTAGCGGGGTTCAATGAGCAGTTCTTC
CDR3aa: CASSLGALAGFNEQFF

v_gene: TRBV5-6
d_gene: TRBD2
j_gene: TRBJ2-1
abundance: -
CDR3nt: TGTGCCAGCAGCACACGACTAGCAATCCATGAGCAGTTCTTC
CDR3aa: CASSTRLAIHEQFF

v_gene: TRBV29-1
d_gene: -
j_gene: TRBJ1-1
abundance: -
CDR3nt: TGCAGCGTTATCTCCATGAACACTGAAGCTTTCTTT
CDR3aa: CSVISMNTEAFF

v_gene: TRBV6-6
d_gene: TRBD1
j_gene: TRBJ1-5
abundance: -
CDR3nt: TGTGCCAGCAGACGACAGGGGAATAGCAATCAGCCCCAGCATTTT
CDR3aa: CASRRQGNSNQPQHF

v_gene: TRBV4-3
d_gene: TRBD1
j_gene: TRBJ1-1
abundance: -
CDR3nt: TGCGCCAGCAGCCAAGATGGGACAGGGACCCTAACTGAAGCTTTCTTT
CDR3aa: CASSQDGTGTLTEAFF

v_gene: TRBV20-1
d_gene: -
j_gene: TRBJ2-5
abundance: many
CDR3nt: TGCAGTGCTAGTCGAGGGGCAAGGGAGGAGACCCAGTACTTC
CDR3aa: CSASRGAREETQYF

v_gene: TRBV24-1
d_gene: -
j_gene: TRBJ2-5
abundance: -
CDR3nt: TGTGCCACCAGTGATTTAGGGGGTTCGGAGACCCAGTACTTC
CDR3aa: CATSDLGGSETQYF

v_gene: TRBV4-1
d_gene: TRBD2
j_gene: TRBJ2-3
abundance: -
CDR3nt: TGCGCCAGCAGCCAAGACGCTAGCGGTGGCACAGATACGCAGTATTTT
CDR3aa: CASSQDASGGTDTQYF

v_gene: TRBV7-2
d_gene: TRBD2
j_gene: TRBJ2-2
abundance: -
CDR3nt: TGTGCCAGCAGCTTATCGATTTTAGGGACTAGCGGGAGCGGGGAGCTGTTTTTT
CDR3aa: CASSLSILGTSGSGELFF

v_gene: TRBV6-2/TRBV6-3
d_gene: -
j_gene: TRBJ2-3
abundance: few
CDR3nt: TGTGCCAGCAGTTACCGGGGGGCAACGCAGTATTTT
CDR3aa: CASSYRGATQYF

v_gene: TRBV7-8
d_gene: TRBD1
j_gene: TRBJ2-7
abundance: -
CDR3nt: TGTGCCAGCAGCACCCGCCTGGGACAGGGGTGGTACGAGCAGTACTTC
CDR3aa: CASSTRLGQGWYEQYF

v_gene: TRBV13
d_gene: TRBD1
j_gene: TRBJ2-1
abundance: -
CDR3nt: TGTGCCAGCAGCTTTATTCAGGGGGCGTACAATGAGCAGTTCTTC
CDR3aa: CASSFIQGAYNEQFF

v_gene: TRBV6-6
d_gene: TRBD1
j_gene: TRBJ2-7
abundance: -
CDR3nt: TGTGCCAGCAGTCACCTAGGACAGGGTCTTCCCTACGAGCAGTACTTC
CDR3aa: CASSHLGQGLPYEQYF

v_gene: TRBV10-2
d_gene: -
j_gene: TRBJ2-1
abundance: -
CDR3nt: TGCGCCAGCAGGCAGGAGCGAAGCTCCTACAATGAGCAGTTCTTC
CDR3aa: CASRQERSSYNEQFF

v_gene: TRBV12-3/TRBV12-4
d_gene: TRBD2
j_gene: TRBJ2-1
abundance: few
CDR3nt: TGTGCCAGCAGTCCTCCGACGGGGGGGACCAATGAGCAGTTCTTC
CDR3aa: CASSPPTGGTNEQFF

v_gene: TRBV6-6
d_gene: TRBD1
j_gene: TRBJ1-2
abundance: -
CDR3nt: TGTGCCAGCAGTAATCACAGGGGGTCGTTCCATGGCTACACCTTC
CDR3aa: CASSNHRGSFHGYTF

v_gene: TRBV7-9
d_gene: TRBD2
j_gene: TRBJ2-1
abundance: few
CDR3nt: TGTGCCAGCAACCTAGGGACTAGCGGATACAATGAGCAGTTCTTC
CDR3aa: CASNLGTSGYNEQFF

v_gene: TRBV12-3/TRBV12-4
d_gene: -
j_gene: TRBJ1-1
abundance: few
CDR3nt: TGTGCCAGCAGTTTAAAGAGGAGCACTGAAGCTTTCTTT
CDR3aa: CASSLKRSTEAFF

v_gene: TRBV12-3/TRBV12-4
d_gene: -
j_gene: TRBJ2-1
abundance: few
CDR3nt: TGTGCCAGCAGTTTTGGTCTCAGGGTAAGATACAATGAGCAGTTCTTC
CDR3aa: CASSFGLRVRYNEQFF

v_gene: TRBV14
d_gene: -
j_gene: TRBJ1-5
abundance: -
CDR3nt: TGTGCCAGCAGCCTAACAGGGCCAAATCAGCCCCAGCATTTT
CDR3aa: CASSLTGPNQPQHF

v_gene: TRBV7-9
d_gene: TRBD1
j_gene: TRBJ2-5
abundance: -
CDR3nt: TGTGCCAGCAGCTCAAACAGGGGGCGTAGAGAAGAGACCCAGTACTTC
CDR3aa: CASSSNRGRREETQYF

v_gene: TRBV3-1
d_gene: -
j_gene: TRBJ1-5
abundance: few
CDR3nt: TGTGCCAGCAGCCAAGGAGGGGCAGGGGTTAATCAGCCCCAGCATTTT
CDR3aa: CASSQGGAGVNQPQHF

v_gene: TRBV7-2
d_gene: -
j_gene: TRBJ2-3
abundance: few
CDR3nt: TGTGCCAGCAGCTCCACAACCGGGGGCGCAGATACGCAGTATTTT
CDR3aa: CASSSTTGGADTQYF

v_gene: TRBV9
d_gene: -
j_gene: TRBJ1-5
abundance: -
CDR3nt: TGTGCCAGCAGCGTAGGCGGGCGGGACAATCAGCCCCAGCATTTT
CDR3aa: CASSVGGRDNQPQHF

v_gene: TRBV24-1
d_gene: -
j_gene: TRBJ1-3
abundance: few
CDR3nt: TGTGCCACCAGTGACCCGACAGACAACACCATATATTTT
CDR3aa: CATSDPTDNTIYF